This T cell receptor (beta chain) was sequenced in a study of T cell responses to AZD1222 COVID-19 vaccine. General study points: Vaccine-associated CD4 TCRs ranged over spike, dominating at 160-218 and 743-854. There were mostly white British donors and more females than males, and clonal diversity was possibly underestimated.

Second-dose schedules of about 4 or about 12 weeks were combined. This table comes from immunoSEQ multiplex PCR, and its TCRdb copy is limited to in-frame clones, with some not included. This repertoire shows roughly 150,000 clones, around nine tenths found once; its top ten account for around 1%. The ends were cut back, 0 bases at V and 0 bases at J, with 18 bases in the middle. Germline V gene sequence: CDR1 SGHDT, CDR2 YYEEEE. The CDR3 loop spans 18 amino acids. With regard to this clone: Its specificity is not known.

V and J are TRBV5-6 and TRBJ1-1; possible D gene TRBD1, 5 bases. Specimen: peripheral blood, collected 28 days after the second AZD1222 dose. This receptor was obtained from an adult who received the AZD1222 COVID-19 vaccine. CDR3 coding DNA: TGTGCCAGCAGCTTGGCGGTGTGGGGGAGTAGAATGAACACTGAAGCTTTCTTT. This encodes CASSLAVWGSRMNTEAFF.